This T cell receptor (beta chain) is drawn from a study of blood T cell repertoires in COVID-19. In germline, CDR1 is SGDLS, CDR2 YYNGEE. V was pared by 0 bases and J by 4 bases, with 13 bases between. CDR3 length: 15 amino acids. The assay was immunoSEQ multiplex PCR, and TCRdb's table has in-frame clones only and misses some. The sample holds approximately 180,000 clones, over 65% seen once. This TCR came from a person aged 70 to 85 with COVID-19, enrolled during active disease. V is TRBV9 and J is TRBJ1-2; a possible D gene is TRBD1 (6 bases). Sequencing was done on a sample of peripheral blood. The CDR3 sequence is CASSVGRGGSYGYTF. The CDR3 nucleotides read TGTGCCAGCAGCGTAGGAAGGGGGGGGAGCTATGGCTACACCTTC. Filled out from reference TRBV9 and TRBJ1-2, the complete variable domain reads DSGVTQTPKHLITATGQRVTLRCSPRSGDLSVYWYQQSLDQGLQFLIQYYNGEERAKGNILERFSAQQFPDLHSELNLSSLELGDSALYFCASSVGRGGSYGYTFGSGTRLTVV.